The rows below give T cell receptor beta chains drawn from one sample of a study of blood T cell repertoires in COVID-19. Method: immunoSEQ multiplex PCR; TCRdb's copy keeps in-frame clones and lacks some. Of 230,000 or so clones in the sample, around 84% were seen once. Sequencing used peripheral blood. The receptors were gathered from a man younger than 45 with active or convalescent COVID-19. CDR3s include the opening cysteine and the closing phenylalanine or tryptophan. Fields, in order: J gene, D gene, V gene, CDR3 protein, CDR3 DNA. The D gene is left open where the match is weak.

>TRBJ1-1|NA|TRBV18
CASSPQNSPNTEAFF
TGTGCCAGCTCACCACAAAACAGCCCGAACACTGAAGCTTTCTTT
>TRBJ1-4|NA|TRBV28
CASRVPGPGGKLFF
TGTGCCAGCAGGGTCCCCGGTCCTGGTGGAAAACTGTTTTTT
>TRBJ1-1|NA|TRBV5-1
CASKTGPDTEAFF
TGCGCCAGCAAAACAGGGCCCGACACTGAAGCTTTCTTT
>TRBJ1-4|TRBD1|TRBV15
CATSRAKQGAGEKLFF
TGTGCCACCAGCAGAGCCAAGCAGGGGGCCGGTGAAAAACTGTTTTTT
>TRBJ1-1|NA|TRBV7-8
CASSLRGNKNTEAFF
TGTGCCAGCAGCTTAAGGGGTAACAAGAACACTGAAGCTTTCTTT
>TRBJ2-7|TRBD1|TRBV11-2
CASSSDRGSYEQYF
TGTGCCAGCAGCTCGGACAGGGGTTCCTACGAGCAGTACTTC
>TRBJ1-3|TRBD1|TRBV28
CASSRQGSGNTIYF
TGTGCCAGCAGTCGACAGGGCTCTGGAAACACCATATATTTT
>TRBJ2-1|TRBD2|TRBV7-9
CASSFSGRASEQFF
TGTGCCAGCAGCTTTAGCGGGAGGGCGTCTGAGCAGTTCTTC
>TRBJ2-7|NA|TRBV12-1
CASSGGGRTSYEQYF
TGTGCCAGCAGCGGGGGAGGAAGGACGTCCTACGAGCAGTACTTC
>TRBJ2-3|NA|TRBV5-1
CASSLLPGVVDTQYF
TGCGCCAGCAGCTTGCTTCCGGGGGTAGTAGATACGCAGTATTTT